This T cell receptor (beta chain) is from a study of cytomegalovirus exposure and HLA in healthy donors. The PCR ran on 60 Vbeta and 13 Jbeta primers. Only in-frame clones appear in the TCRdb table, and some are missing; sequencing was by immunoSEQ multiplex PCR. The sample has approximately 130,000 clones, around 80% seen once. Remarks on this clone: Its cognate antigen is unknown.

Study results and caveats: A previous analysis found most TCR beta V segments productive roughly 87% or roughly 30% of the time.

Germline assignment: CDR1 SGHNT and CDR2 YYREEE (reference sequence). V shed 4 bases and J shed 1 base, with 11 bases lying between them. The CDR3 extends over 14 amino acids. The chain joins TRBV5-4 to TRBJ1-1; D is unresolved. Sample: PBMCs. This sequence originates from a man in his fifties in good health and CMV-seronegative. This CDR3 reads CASSVGQANTEAFF. The CDR3 coding sequence is TGTGCCAGCAGCGTGGGCCAGGCGAACACTGAAGCTTTCTTT.